This T cell receptor beta chain was retrieved from a study of control samples from healthy donors and cancer patients. Produced via immunoSEQ multiplex PCR; TCRdb's table is partial and in-frame only. The sample contains tens of thousands of clones, roughly 89% of which appear only once. Germline V lookup: CDR1 MDHEN, CDR2 SYDVKM. The CDR3 is 14 residues long. The trim removed 2 bases at V and 6 bases at J, leaving 4 bases unmatched. Source material: blood. The clonotype was recovered from an older woman in good health. The genes are TRBV28 and TRBJ1-2; TRBD1 agrees at 9 bases. The CDR3 spells CASSLLTGGNGYTF. The CDR3 DNA follows: TGTGCCAGCAGTTTACTTACAGGGGGCAATGGCTACACCTTC.